Shown below are 19 T cell receptor beta chains from a single sample sequenced in a study of control samples from healthy donors and cancer patients. TCRdb keeps only in-frame clones here, not all; method: immunoSEQ multiplex PCR. This sample has fewer than 20,000 clones, with 85% to 90% found just once. The source material was PBMCs. The receptors were sampled from a woman in her 70s with colorectal cancer.

V is TRBV5-1 and J is TRBJ2-1; TRBD2 matches 14 bases. Unmatched junction bases numbered 3, after V lost 3 bases and J lost 4 bases. This CDR3 comprises 16 residues. Germline V gene data show CDR1 as SGHRS and CDR2 as YFSETQ. CDR3 nucleotides: TGCGCCAGCAGCTCGGGACTAGCGGGGGTTTACAATGAGCAGTTCTTC. This codes for CASSSGLAGVYNEQFF.

In its sample, this clone was seen a few times. V usage is TRBV5-5 and J usage is TRBJ2-5; D gene unclear. This CDR3 has 12 residues. Germline V gene data show CDR1 as SGHKS and CDR2 as YYEKEE (reference sequence). V was shortened by 2 bases and J by 5 bases, with 7 bases between the two germline ends. The CDR3 sequence: CASSLSAETQYF. The CDR3 DNA reads TGTGCCAGCAGCTTAAGCGCCGAGACCCAGTACTTC.

V gene TRBV3-1 (or the pseudogene TRBV3-2) combines with J gene TRBJ2-3; unclear D gene. Per germline, CDR1 LGHDT and CDR2 YNNKEL (reference sequence). V was cut by 5 bases and J by 1 base, with 10 bases left in between. This CDR3 is 14 amino acids long. CDR3 sequence: CASSANWGTDTQYF. CDR3 nucleotide sequence: TGTGCCAGCAGCGCGAATTGGGGCACAGATACGCAGTATTTT.

This clone has more than one count but fewer than ten. V is TRBV27 and J is TRBJ1-4; D remains ambiguous. Between the trimmed V and J ends, which lost 5 bases and 7 bases, there was a span of 17 bases. Looked up from germline, CDR1 is MNHEY and CDR2 is SMNVEV (reference sequence). The CDR3 sequence is 15 residues long. This CDR3 is CASSIYPGVREKLFF. CDR3 nucleotides: TGTGCCAGCAGTATCTACCCGGGCGTACGTGAAAAACTGTTTTTT. The full variable domain, rest sourced from reference TRBV27 and TRBJ1-4, is EAQVTQNPRYLITVTGKKLTVTCSQNMNHEYMSWYRQDPGLGLRQIYYSMNVEVTDKGDVPEGYKVSRKEKRNFPLILESPSPNQTSLYFCASSIYPGVREKLFFGSGTQLSVL.

The chain is built from TRBV19 and TRBJ2-1; no reliable D call. Per germline, CDR1 LNHDA and CDR2 SQIVND (reference sequence). This CDR3 comprises 14 residues. V was clipped by 2 bases and J by 9 bases, with 14 bases between them. The CDR3 DNA reads as TGTGCCAGTAGTATAACCGGGCCCAAGGGTGAGCAGTTCTTC. Protein: CASSITGPKGEQFF.

This chain connects TRBV5-1 to TRBJ2-3; D is unresolved. The V gene's germline CDR1 is SGHRS and CDR2 YFSETQ. Between the trimmed V and J ends, which lost 0 bases and 2 bases, there was a span of 16 bases. CDR3 length: 17 amino acids. As DNA, the CDR3 is TGCGCCAGCAGCTTGGAAGGTTCGGGCAGGAACACAGATACGCAGTATTTT. Its translation: CASSLEGSGRNTDTQYF.

The J gene is TRBJ1-2, the V gene TRBV5-1; D is uncertain. Trimming cost V 0 bases and J 8 bases, with 14 bases left between them. This CDR3 is 14 amino acids long. The germline gives CDR1 SGHRS, CDR2 YFSETQ. The CDR3 DNA reads as TGCGCCAGCAGCTTGGTGGACGGGCTTGGGGGCTACACCTTC. It yields the protein CASSLVDGLGGYTF.

CDR3 loop: CASSFRARGSEAFF. The DNA of the CDR3 is TGTGCCAGCAGTTTCAGGGCCAGGGGCTCTGAAGCTTTCTTT. The V gene is TRBV7-2, the J gene TRBJ1-1, with D possibly being TRBD1 (6 bases). V shed 6 bases and J shed 6 bases, with 17 bases lying between them. Germline CDR1 is SGHTA and CDR2 is FQGNSA. This CDR3 contains 14 residues.

This clone has a handful of counts. The chain combines TRBV11-3 with TRBJ2-2; 8 nucleotides match TRBD1. V was clipped by 5 bases and J by 0 bases; unmatched bases: 2. The CDR3 is 15 residues long. Germline CDR1 and CDR2: SGHNT and YENEEA. In DNA form, the CDR3 reads TGTGCCAGCAGCCGGACAGGGTCGAACACCGGGGAGCTGTTTTTT. Amino acid sequence: CASSRTGSNTGELFF.

V and J are TRBV6-6 and TRBJ2-4; 11 bases match TRBD2. CDR1 MNHNY and CDR2 SVGAGI come from the germline V gene (reference sequence). J lost 6 bases, V lost 4 bases, and 2 bases had no gene match. There are 14 residues in the CDR3. CDR3 loop: CASSFSGRGNIQYF. The CDR3 coding sequence is TGTGCCAGCAGTTTTAGCGGGAGGGGAAACATTCAGTACTTC.

The count of this clone is one. The chain joins TRBV7-3 to TRBJ2-2; 9 bases agree with TRBD2. The CDR3 is 15 residues long. CDR1 and CDR2 from the germline V gene are SGHTA and FQGTGA. V shed 6 bases, J shed 0 bases, and the junction held 2 bases outside the gene matches. Here the CDR3 DNA reads TGTGCCAGCAGGCTAGCGGGGACGAACACCGGGGAGCTGTTTTTT. It translates to CASRLAGTNTGELFF.

In its sample, this clone was seen once. The chain employs TRBV3-1 (or the pseudogene TRBV3-2) and TRBJ2-1; D unresolved. The CDR3 length is 13 residues. Germline V gene data show CDR1 as LGHDT and CDR2 as YNNKEL (reference sequence). The V end lost 4 bases, the J end lost 9 bases, and 13 bases lay between the germline ends. CDR3 amino acids: CASSLGNLGEQFF. The DNA of the CDR3 is TGTGCCAGCAGCCTAGGGAATCTCGGTGAGCAGTTCTTC.

This clone was picked up one time. V gene TRBV6-2 or TRBV6-3 combines with J gene TRBJ2-1; 7 bases line up with TRBD2. CDR3 length equals 17 residues. With 2 bases clipped from V and 3 bases from J, the junction kept 10 bases outside the gene matches. Germline lookup yields CDR1 MNHEY and CDR2 SVGEGT. In nucleotides, the CDR3 is TGTGCCAGCAGTTACCCCCCCTCGGGCGGGGGCTACAATGAGCAGTTCTTC. It codes for CASSYPPSGGGYNEQFF.

The chain has TRBV25-1 and TRBJ2-4, with 7 bases fitting TRBD1. The CDR3 extends over 16 amino acids. V lost 5 bases, J lost 8 bases, and 15 bases stayed unmatched. Germline V gene lookup returns CDR1 MGHDK and CDR2 SYGVNS. The DNA of the CDR3 is TGTGCCAGCAGTCCCACCCTAGGGGGCAGAGAGTACATTCAGTACTTC. Amino acids: CASSPTLGGREYIQYF.

The gene calls are TRBV9 and TRBJ2-5; 7 nucleotides line up with TRBD1. This CDR3 is built from 15 residues. V was pared by 4 bases and J by 5 bases, with 11 bases of the junction left unmatched. The germline V gene encodes CDR1 SGDLS and CDR2 YYNGEE. This chain's CDR3 is CASSTPDRPGETQYF. CDR3 bases: TGTGCCAGCAGCACCCCGGACAGGCCGGGGGAGACCCAGTACTTC.

Here the CDR3 DNA reads TGTGCCAGCAGCTTAGGGACTGGTAATTCACCCCTCCACTTT. Its translation is CASSLGTGNSPLHF. The gene calls are TRBV7-8 and TRBJ1-6, with no clear D. The length of the CDR3 is 14 residues. CDR1 and CDR2 from the germline V gene are SGHVS and FQNEAQ. V lost 1 base and J 6 bases, leaving 7 bases between the germline ends.

This clone was detected only a few times. The chain joins TRBV4-1 to TRBJ2-1; TRBD2 agrees at 12 bases. CDR1 MGHRA and CDR2 YSYEKL come from the germline V gene. The ends lost 4 bases at V and 6 bases at J; junction bases unmatched: 16. This CDR3 comprises 19 residues. CDR3 region: CASSLPPPRLAGDRNEQFF. CDR3 bases: TGCGCCAGCAGCCTCCCTCCCCCTCGACTAGCGGGAGATCGCAATGAGCAGTTCTTC.

The gene calls are TRBV5-1 and TRBJ2-2; D uncertain. This CDR3 spans 15 amino acids. The germline V gene has CDR1 SGHRS and CDR2 YFSETQ. V lost 3 bases to trimming and J lost 1 base, with 10 bases between them. The CDR3 loop reads CASSSRLGNTGELFF. In nucleotides, the CDR3 is TGCGCCAGCAGCTCACGACTGGGGAACACCGGGGAGCTGTTTTTT.

The chain combines TRBV7-8 with TRBJ1-4; TRBD1 agrees at 7 bases. Germline CDR1 reads SGHVS; CDR2 reads FQNEAQ. The CDR3 has 15 residues. V shed 1 base and J 8 bases; nucleotides not matched to a gene: 7. This CDR3 reads CASSLGSGGGEKLFF. In DNA form, the CDR3 reads TGTGCCAGCAGCTTAGGATCAGGGGGAGGCGAAAAACTGTTTTTT.